This T cell receptor beta chain stems from a study of regulatory T cells in long-lasting Graves disease. Study overall: The study enrolled newly diagnosed Graves' patients on antithyroid drugs under 3 months.

The length of the CDR3 is 15 residues. Germline V gene data show CDR1 as LNHNV and CDR2 as YYDKDF (reference sequence). V was clipped by 4 bases and J by 5 bases, with 14 bases between them. TCR beta libraries were built with iRepertoire HTBI primers and Arm-PCR of CDR3 regions. TCRdb independently ran MiXCR on the multiplex PCR reads; one entry per CDR3 protein. The data hold roughly 420,000 distinct CDR3 sequences, with less than 20% observed a single time. This clonotype was seen repeatedly, ten times or more. Time point here: newly diagnosed GD, antithyroid drugs for less than 3 months. From PBMCs, RNA was extracted and then used to make the TCR library. The sample was also linked to a second study, of T cells in Graves' hyperthyroidism and ophthalmopathy. That paper adds: Primed by the HTBI set, a first-round RT-PCR was run on the TCR CDR3.

This chain uses TRBV15 with TRBJ1-4, with D possibly matching TRBD1 (5 bases). Sequencing used peripheral blood mononuclear cells (PBMCs), obtained at new diagnosis, from a patient treated with antithyroid drugs. The receptor was isolated from a woman between 25 and 40 years old with Graves disease. The CDR3 loop is CATSKAGTINEKLFF. DNA of the CDR3: TGTGCCACCAGCAAAGCCGGGACGATAAATGAAAAACTGTTTTTT.